The T cell receptor (beta chain) under discussion was sequenced for a study of blood T cell repertoires in COVID-19. Study details: The samples span acute and convalescent COVID-19 from the United States, Italy and Spain. T cells, B-cell-depleted T cells, or PBMCs provided the cDNA or gDNA that served as material.

The V and J ends lost 11 bases and 0 bases respectively, with 13 bases between them. This CDR3 contains 13 residues. The germline gives CDR1 MNHEY, CDR2 SVGAGI. Using immunoSEQ multiplex PCR, the repertoire was profiled, and TCRdb retains in-frame clones only, with some absent. The sample carries tens of thousands of clones, approximately 90% recorded once. The chain recombines TRBV6-5 with TRBJ1-2, with D perhaps TRBD1 (6 bases). This TCR derives from a woman over 75 with acute or convalescent COVID-19. Specimen: peripheral blood. Here the CDR3 reads CAGGRAPNYGYTF. The DNA of the CDR3 is TGTGCCGGGGGCCGAGCTCCTAACTATGGCTACACCTTC.